The sequence of this TCR beta chain was determined in a study of cytomegalovirus exposure and HLA in healthy donors (dated by TCRdb to the late 2010s). Regarding the research as a whole: In an earlier analysis of some 610 of the donors, around 290 Gb of sequence data and 90 million to 120 million unique TCR beta sequences from 150 million to 200 million T cells were reported. An early release covering roughly 640 HLA-typed donors comprised about 290 gigabases of sequencing data and about 90 million unique TCR sequences. The genetic ancestry cluster associated with self-reported Caucasian donors included about 81% of the 398 genotyped donors. The study aimed to test whether signatures of past pathogen exposure could be identified by cataloging public T cell receptors. The T cell repertoires of 550 to 850 subjects were profiled by immunosequencing and related to cytomegalovirus serostatus. A separate validation cohort of roughly 120 different subjects was used in addition to the roughly 620-subject first cohort. High-throughput TCR immunosequencing, statistical association of individual TCRs with disease status, and machine learning were combined to predict cytomegalovirus infection status. To study patterns of TCR occurrence, a later analysis re-analyzed previously published TCR beta repertoires from more than 550 donors and added high-resolution HLA genotyping. Rather than using new phenotypic data, the later analysis identified candidate immune exposures from TCR beta sequences and from how often those sequences occurred across donors. To decide whether each TCR beta V gene segment behaved as functional or pseudogenic, an earlier analysis of some 570 of the donors relied on high-throughput TCR beta sequencing. Alongside the repertoire data, information on donor age, sex, ethnicity and CMV serostatus was compiled. Genome-wide SNP genotypes for about 60% of the 666 donors were used in a later genetic analysis, which treated that subset as a discovery cohort. All discovery cohort repertoires had been generated using a single sequencing platform. HLA typing covered class I and class II loci at four-digit resolution. The number of donors typed differed by locus, with about 629-630 for A, B, C, DRB1 and DQB1, around 560 for DQA1, over 600 for DPA1, and approximately 470 for DPB1. A handful of DR-DQ haplotypes were handled as single units for association and clustering because linkage in the cohort was strong. Among around 400 genotyped donors of the cohort, an average of around 240,000 unique TCR beta nucleotide sequences was sequenced per donor, of which about 19% were non-productive.

Notes on this clone: Its cognate antigen has yet to be identified. Nothing much larger sits one base from this clone, and base qualities are not available.

Preparation of the library involved the immunoSEQ multiplex PCR assay. A mixture of 60 forward primers for TCR Vbeta segments and 13 reverse primers for TCR Jbeta segments was used in the multiplex PCR. Amplification of the CDR3 region of rearranged TCR beta genes was performed with a multiplex PCR assay on genomic DNA. The amplified TCR beta libraries were sequenced on the Illumina HiSeq System as 87-base-pair reads. The authors' pipeline ran thus. A later analysis counted tens of millions of unique TCR beta chains across the 500 to 850 repertoires, and roughly 11 million of these chains were shared by at least two donors. To remove PCR and sequencing errors, raw reads were error-corrected and collapsed into unique sequences using a nearest-neighbor algorithm that merged closely related sequences. Alignment of CDR3 sequences to IMGT reference sequences was used to assign V, D and J gene segments. For a sequence to be retained, a match of at least six nucleotides to both a V gene segment and a J gene segment was required. A rearrangement counted as productive if the CDR3 had no stop codons and remained in frame with V and J, and every other rearrangement counted as non-productive. CDR3 was defined by IMGT convention, running from the second conserved V-encoded cysteine to the conserved J-encoded phenylalanine. In an earlier analysis of more than 550 of the donors, sequences lacking an unambiguous match to a single V gene segment were excluded. In an earlier analysis of some 590 of the donors, a V segment was called functional when productive rearrangements were above 56.7%, and segregating when the standard deviation between donors exceeded 5%. A statistical classification framework was built to diagnose cytomegalovirus status from the catalog of TCR beta chain sequences. V and J gene assignment, in a later analysis, came from comparing TCR nucleotide sequences with IMGT/GENE-DB human TR gene sequences. A later analysis assigned CDR3 sequences and most-parsimonious VDJ recombination scenarios with the TCRdist pipeline. In a later analysis, each TCR beta chain was defined by its CDR3 amino acid sequence together with its V-gene family, and reads without a unique V-gene family were excluded. To address suspected cross-contamination and a sequencing artifact, a later analysis removed roughly 640 highly shared, low-generation-probability nucleotide sequences. A later analysis calculated a clonal expansion index for each public chain from normalized within-repertoire ranks of inferred template counts. Generation probabilities in a later analysis came from a VDJ recombination model fitted to out-of-frame rearrangements, and those results were checked against IGoR. Hypergeometric tests were used in a later analysis to score TCR-TCR, TCR-HLA and TCR-CMV co-occurrence, with a repertoire-size bias correction applied to the TCR pairs. To estimate false discovery rates, a later analysis permuted the HLA or CMV assignments 20 times. In a later analysis, co-occurring TCRs were grouped with DBSCAN, and TCRdist sequence similarity was added when clustering was performed within HLA-allele-positive subsets. Repertoires with fewer than 30,000 or more than 120,000 public chains, plus five repertoires with anomalous nucleotide sharing, were excluded from co-occurrence clustering. TCRdb limited this immuneACCESS table to in-frame rearrangements with V and J called. A share of clones is missing; checked studies link under half to unresolved V genes, and the rest is unexplained. The V and J calls and clone size are taken from that table; D and trimming were inferred from the DNA. This sample has 150,000 to 200,000 clones in its table, and about 85% of those were observed once. Around 1.5% of the sample goes to the ten largest clones.

General conclusions and limits of the study: In a later genetic analysis, fewer N-insertions in productive TCRs were reported among donors in an Asian-associated ancestry cluster than the roughly 700-donor mean. HLA typing was unavailable for some donors at each locus, so association tests used only the typed subset. A later genetic analysis associated a missense DCLRE1C variant with V-gene and J-gene trimming of TCR beta chains, and an independent cohort replicated the association. The earlier analysis of approximately 560 of the donors excluded roughly 17 rarely observed V segments, including chromosome 9 orphons, because counts were too low. Sequencing depth was assumed to be roughly uniform across donors in the presence/absence analyses, though that assumption may not hold. A later analysis found that most CMV-associated TCR beta chains appeared HLA-restricted, with HLA associations seemingly driven largely by CMV exposure. A further reported finding was that TCR beta sequences accurately predicted the HLA-A and HLA-B alleles for most subjects in the first cohort. A few of the identified cytomegalovirus-associated TCR beta chains were confirmed in vitro to be specific for cytomegalovirus antigens. In a later analysis, some 17,000 TCR beta sequences were associated with specific HLA alleles at a false discovery rate of 0.05. An earlier analysis of several hundred of the donors showed that most TCR beta V segments appeared in productive rearrangements either about 87% or about 30% of the time, which broadly matched IMGT annotations. In a later analysis, HLA-associated TCR beta chains showed more clonal expansion and lower generation probabilities than non-associated chains that were equally common. Linkage disequilibrium might explain the correlated functional status among segregating V segments, but an unknown experimental factor could not be excluded. In a later analysis, several top co-occurrence clusters were reported to appear linked to parvovirus B19, influenza, CMV and Epstein-Barr virus. Assigning TCR associations to individual alleles was difficult when HLA alleles, especially DR and DQ, strongly co-occurred. In a later analysis, the rate of TCR association differed among HLA loci, with DRB1 alleles having the most associated TCRs and HLA-C alleles having the fewest. Most TCR sequences were seen in very few donors, while some public TCRs were found in many individuals. The sequencing pipeline was judged likely to have produced a cluster of highly shared sequence variants as a technical artifact. Some IMGT-functional V segments, including TRBV6-2 and TRBV6-3, could not be told apart with the 87-base-pair reads, so those segments were excluded. The only immune exposure information available for the cohort was CMV serostatus. Only TCR beta chains were sequenced in this cohort, and the absence of alpha or paired-chain data limited detectable features. The classifier was reported to diagnose cytomegalovirus status with high specificity and sensitivity in both the original and validation cohorts. The authors suggested that the approach could potentially be extended to other disease states and immunological phenotypes. In the study, roughly 160 TCR beta chains were listed as associated with cytomegalovirus.

The cohort was made up of approximately 670 healthy bone marrow donors. At the time of sampling, every cohort member was nominally healthy, though immune exposures that went unrecorded were likely present. The donor tested CMV seronegative and was one of the 352 seronegative cohort members. A peripheral blood sample was provided by each donor, and peripheral blood mononuclear cells were used for TCR beta sequencing. The Qiagen DNeasy Blood Extraction Kit was used to extract genomic DNA from the blood cell samples. The germline V gene gives CDR1 as MRHNA and CDR2 as SNTAGT. Measured from the cysteine to the phenylalanine, the CDR3 is 15 residues long. The CDR3 DNA has 45 bases and is translated from base 1. Ends trimmed: V by 4 bases, J by 4 bases; bases unmatched to a gene: 7.

This sequence originates from a woman aged 45-60 years in good health and CMV-seronegative. The rearranged segments are TRBV6-4 and TRBJ2-3; 8 bases in the junction line up with TRBD2. Sequencing was performed on PBMCs. The CDR3 here reads CASSVTAGAADTQYF. In nucleotides, the sequence is TGTGCCAGCAGTGTAACAGCGGGAGCTGCAGATACGCAGTATTTT.